These 17 T cell receptor beta chains were all obtained from the same sample, sequenced in a study of blood T cell repertoires in COVID-19. Some clones are missing from TCRdb's copy, which holds only in-frame ones; the method was immunoSEQ multiplex PCR. In the table there are 90,000 or so clones, about 82% of which are singletons. The sequenced material came from peripheral blood. The receptors were sampled from a human donor in a cohort sampled during active COVID-19.

This sequence joins TRBV19 and TRBJ2-1; 7 bases line up with TRBD1. The J segment lost 3 bases and the V segment lost 3 bases, leaving 5 bases of the junction unmatched. Germline V gene sequence: CDR1 LNHDA, CDR2 SQIVND (reference sequence). The CDR3 consists of 15 residues. The CDR3 region is CASSIGDSSYNEQFF. The CDR3 coding sequence is TGTGCCAGTAGTATTGGGGACAGCAGCTACAATGAGCAGTTCTTC.

The chain uses TRBV11-2 and TRBJ2-3; 8 bases are shared with TRBD1. Looked up from germline, CDR1 is SGHAT and CDR2 is FQNNGV. The CDR3 runs to 15 residues. V lost 0 bases and J lost 6; bases outside the gene matches: 5. CDR3 loop: CASSLEQGDRDTQYF. The CDR3 DNA sequence: TGTGCCAGCAGCTTAGAACAGGGGGATAGGGATACGCAGTATTTT.

The rearrangement links TRBV30 to TRBJ2-1; 7 bases fit TRBD2. The J segment lost 8 bases and the V segment lost 2 bases, leaving 9 bases of the junction unmatched. CDR1 is GTSNPN, CDR2 SVGIG, per germline (reference sequence). This CDR3 is 14 amino acids long. This CDR3 reads CAWSRLAGGHEQFF. The CDR3 region has the DNA TGTGCCTGGAGTCGACTAGCCGGAGGACATGAGCAGTTCTTC.

V usage is TRBV24-1 and J usage is TRBJ1-2, with unresolved D. Trimming shortened V by 4 bases and J by 5 bases, and 10 bases separated the two germline ends. The CDR3 sequence is 13 residues long. Germline assignment: CDR1 KGHDR and CDR2 SFDVKD. Here the CDR3 reads CATSETGIYGYTF. The CDR3 DNA reads as TGTGCCACCAGTGAAACGGGGATTTATGGCTACACCTTC.

The chain couples TRBV15 to TRBJ2-3, with TRBD1 matching over 7 bases. This CDR3 is built from 15 residues. CDR1 LNHNV and CDR2 YYDKDF come from the germline V gene (reference sequence). The junction had 3 bases not matched to a gene; V was cut back by 3 bases and J by 0 bases. The CDR3 DNA is TGTGCCACCAGCAGGGGACAGACTAGCACAGATACGCAGTATTTT. Translation: CATSRGQTSTDTQYF.

This clone was counted only a few times. The chain is built from TRBV4-3 and TRBJ2-1; D remains ambiguous. Per germline, CDR1 LGHNA and CDR2 YSLEER. V lost 0 bases to trimming and J lost 5 bases, with 8 bases between them. CDR3 size: 14 residues. The CDR3 DNA follows: TGCGCCAGCAGCCAAGAACGGCAGGACAATGAGCAGTTCTTC. Protein: CASSQERQDNEQFF.

The gene calls are TRBV6-2 or TRBV6-3 and TRBJ2-7; 9 nucleotides match TRBD1. V trimming: 2 bases; J trimming: 0 bases; junction bases outside the gene matches: 5. CDR3 length: 16 amino acids. Germline V gene sequence: CDR1 MNHEY, CDR2 SVGEGT. CDR3 coding DNA: TGTGCCAGCAGTTACCGGACAGGGGACTTCTCCTACGAGCAGTACTTC. This gives the protein CASSYRTGDFSYEQYF.

This clone was counted between two and nine times. The J gene is TRBJ2-7, the V gene TRBV28; 12 bases agree with TRBD2. Losses at the gene ends were 6 bases for V and 2 bases for J; bases not matched to a gene: 2. Germline assignment: CDR1 MDHEN and CDR2 SYDVKM. The CDR3 has 14 amino acids. The CDR3 reads CASRRLAGAYEQYF. As DNA, the CDR3 is TGTGCCAGCAGAAGACTAGCGGGAGCCTACGAGCAGTACTTC. The whole variable domain, remainder taken from reference TRBV28 and TRBJ2-7, is DVKVTQSSRYLVKRTGEKVFLECVQDMDHENMFWYRQDPGLGLRLIYFSYDVKMKEKGDIPEGYSVSREKKERFSLILESASTNQTSMYLCASRRLAGAYEQYFGPGTRLTVT.

V gene TRBV14 combines with J gene TRBJ2-1; possibly TRBD2 for D (6 bases). Trimming pared 3 bases from V and 3 bases from J, leaving 12 bases between. The germline CDR1 and CDR2 sequences are SGHDN and FVKESK. The CDR3 contains 15 residues. CDR3 nucleotide sequence: TGTGCCAGCAGCCATTATCGCGGGGTCTACAATGAGCAGTTCTTC. This sequence encodes CASSHYRGVYNEQFF.

The rearrangement links TRBV6-6 to TRBJ1-2; the D gene is possibly TRBD1 (5 bases). The germline gives CDR1 MNHNY, CDR2 SVGAGI (reference sequence). The CDR3 runs 13 residues. Trimming left V 8 bases short and J 5 bases short, with 15 bases between. CDR3 loop: CASPDNSGYGYTF. In DNA form, the CDR3 reads TGTGCCAGCCCGGATAACTCAGGGTATGGCTACACCTTC.

Regarding this clone: This CDR3 is also generated by other DNA sequences in the sample. The rearrangement joins TRBV5-1 to TRBJ2-5; tentative D call: TRBD2 (5 bases). The length of the CDR3 is 12 residues. V was trimmed by 0 bases and J by 5 bases, leaving 5 bases between them. Germline V lookup: CDR1 SGHRS, CDR2 YFSETQ. The chain's CDR3 is CASSLAGETQYF. The CDR3 DNA is TGCGCCAGCAGCTTGGCGGGGGAGACCCAGTACTTC.

The chain uses TRBV5-5 and TRBJ2-6; TRBD2 matches 8 bases. The germline V gene encodes CDR1 SGHKS and CDR2 YYEKEE (reference sequence). The CDR3 has 15 amino acids. V lost 7 bases and J lost 3; bases outside the gene matches: 6. The CDR3 spells CASGGGPLGANVLTF. The CDR3 DNA reads as TGTGCCAGCGGCGGGGGGCCCCTTGGGGCCAACGTCCTGACTTTC.

The chain links TRBV6-5 to TRBJ1-1; perhaps TRBD1 as D (5 bases). Germline V gives CDR1 MNHEY, CDR2 SVGAGI. V was clipped by 4 bases and J by 4 bases, with 13 bases between them. This CDR3 is 14 amino acids long. The CDR3: CASSLPGFTTEAFF. The DNA for the CDR3 is TGTGCCAGCAGTTTACCAGGGTTTACCACTGAAGCTTTCTTT.

This chain joins TRBV11-2 and TRBJ2-1; 8 bases match TRBD2. The CDR3 consists of 19 residues. Germline V gene lookup returns CDR1 SGHAT and CDR2 FQNNGV. The V segment lost 0 bases and the J segment 2 bases; nucleotides outside the gene matches: 12. CDR3 sequence: CASSLDGEPSGGAYNEQFF. The CDR3 DNA follows: TGTGCCAGCAGCTTAGACGGTGAACCCAGCGGGGGTGCCTACAATGAGCAGTTCTTC.

The chain uses TRBV7-9 and TRBJ1-4, with D hard to call. CDR1 and CDR2 (germline): SEHNR, FQNEAQ (reference sequence). V dropped 1 base and J dropped 3 bases, with 9 bases sitting between them. The length of the CDR3 is 15 residues. CDR3 sequence: CASSLDGLPNEKLFF. In DNA, the CDR3 is TGTGCCAGCAGCTTAGATGGGCTTCCTAATGAAAAACTGTTTTTT.

This clone has more than one count but fewer than ten. Other DNA sequences in this sample translate to the same CDR3. The chain employs TRBV25-1 and TRBJ1-2; TRBD1 might be the D (6 bases). This CDR3 spans 12 amino acids. The V end was cut by 4 bases, the J end by 5 bases, with 8 bases between. CDR1 and CDR2 (germline): MGHDK, SYGVNS. The CDR3 protein is CASSAQGYGYTF. CDR3 in DNA: TGTGCCAGCAGTGCCCAGGGGTATGGCTACACCTTC.

The chain recombines TRBV15 with TRBJ1-1; D is unclear. The V gene lost 4 bases and the J gene lost 7 bases, with 22 bases spanning the gap. The germline CDR1 and CDR2 sequences are LNHNV and YYDKDF (reference sequence). The CDR3 is 16 residues long. CDR3 DNA sequence: TGTGCCACCAGCACTTGGCGATCGGGAGGTTTGAGTGAAGCTTTCTTT. Its protein product is CATSTWRSGGLSEAFF.